The 22 T cell receptor beta chains below were found in one sample sequenced in a study of early T cells in non-severe SARS-CoV-2 infection. TCRdb redid the calling of the 5' RACE reads with MiXCR, one entry per CDR3 protein. The sample holds approximately 66,000 distinct CDR3 sequences, around 13% seen once. The sample consisted of whole blood. These receptors all stem from an adult who was a healthcare worker with PCR-confirmed SARS-CoV-2 infection or an uninfected control (not recorded which).

The chain uses TRBV6-1 and TRBJ2-3; D might be TRBD1 (6 bases). V was trimmed by 0 bases and J by 5 bases, leaving 12 bases between them. CDR1 and CDR2 from the germline V gene are MNHNS and SASEGT. This CDR3 is 15 amino acids long. The CDR3 DNA is TGTGCCAGCAGTGAAGCCTGGACAGCCTTAGATACGCAGTATTTT. This gives the protein CASSEAWTALDTQYF.

The chain joins TRBV7-9 to TRBJ2-1; the match to TRBD2 covers 10 bases. The length of the CDR3 is 14 residues. After removal of 4 bases from V and 10 bases from J, the junction contained 7 bases not matched to a gene. Per the germline V gene, CDR1 is SEHNR and CDR2 is FQNEAQ (reference sequence). CDR3 protein: CASSSSGRAGEQFF. The CDR3 nucleotides read TGTGCCAGCAGCTCGAGCGGGAGGGCCGGCGAGCAGTTCTTC.

This clonotype was seen repeatedly, ten times or more. The rearrangement uses TRBV19 and TRBJ2-2; 8 positions agree with TRBD1. Germline lookup yields CDR1 LNHDA and CDR2 SQIVND (reference sequence). Trimming at V came to 1 base and at J to 3 bases, leaving 1 base not matched to a gene. CDR3 length equals 15 residues. The CDR3 region has the DNA TGTGCCAGTAGTATAGGACAGGGGTACACCGGGGAGCTGTTTTTT. It encodes CASSIGQGYTGELFF.

Note on this clonotype: This may come from a read error, since a much larger clone is one base off. This rearrangement joins TRBV5-1 to TRBJ2-4; no firm D call. Germline CDR1 is SGHRS and CDR2 is YFSETQ. There are 13 residues in the CDR3. The CDR3 nucleotides are TGCACCAGCAGCCTACTTGGAGAAAACATTCAGTACTTC. It encodes CTSSLLGENIQYF. Supplemented by reference TRBV5-1 and TRBJ2-4, the full variable domain reads KAGVTQTPRYLIKTRGQQVTLSCSPISGHRSVSWYQQTPGQGLQFLFEYFSETQRNKGNFPGRFSGRQFSNSRSEMNVSTLELGDSALYLCTSSLLGENIQYFGAGTRLSVL.

This clonotype was seen ten or more times. The chain joins TRBV12-5 to TRBJ2-5; 10 bases fit TRBD2. J was trimmed by 5 bases and V by 5 bases; bases with no gene match: 5. Germline loops: CDR1 LGHNT, CDR2 FRNRAP. This CDR3 spans 14 amino acids. The CDR3 here is CASGQAGGLETQYF. Written as DNA, the CDR3 is TGTGCTAGTGGTCAAGCGGGGGGGCTGGAGACCCAGTACTTC.

This clonotype was recorded many times. The chain uses TRBV2 and TRBJ1-1, with TRBD1 as a possible D gene (6 bases). CDR1 and CDR2 from the germline V gene are SNHLY and FYNNEI. Trimming pared 4 bases from V and 2 bases from J, leaving 11 bases between. The CDR3 covers 14 residues. The CDR3 protein is CASSVAGENTEAFF. The CDR3 DNA reads as TGTGCCAGCAGTGTCGCAGGGGAAAACACTGAAGCTTTCTTT.

The chain couples TRBV7-9 to TRBJ2-3, with D possibly TRBD2 on 6 matching bases. The V end lost 3 bases, the J end lost 3 bases, and 10 bases lay between the germline ends. Per the germline V gene, CDR1 is SEHNR and CDR2 is FQNEAQ (reference sequence). The CDR3 is 14 amino acids. The CDR3 region has the DNA TGTGCCAGCAGCTTTAGCGCGGGAACAGATACGCAGTATTTT. Residues: CASSFSAGTDTQYF.

This rearrangement joins TRBV29-1 to TRBJ1-1; D is unresolved. In germline, CDR1 is SQVTM, CDR2 ANQGSEA. CDR3 length: 10 residues. Trimming left V 7 bases short and J 6 bases short, with 9 bases between. In DNA form, the CDR3 reads TGCAGCGCCATGGACCCTGAAGCTTTCTTT. It is translated as CSAMDPEAFF.

This clonotype was counted at least ten times. The gene calls are TRBV7-2 and TRBJ2-1; a possible D gene is TRBD1 (5 bases). The CDR3 is 13 amino acids. Trimming shortened V by 4 bases and J by 4 bases, and 8 bases separated the two germline ends. Germline V gene lookup returns CDR1 SGHTA and CDR2 FQGNSA. The CDR3 is CASSYNRYNEQFF. The DNA for the CDR3 is TGTGCCAGCAGCTATAACAGGTACAATGAGCAGTTCTTC.

V is TRBV6-5 and J is TRBJ1-1, with D uncertain. Trimming pared 1 base from V and 1 base from J, leaving 13 bases between. The germline V gene has CDR1 MNHEY and CDR2 SVGAGI. This CDR3 region has 16 residues. The CDR3 region is CASSYWAARSNTEAFF. CDR3 sequence (DNA): TGTGCCAGCAGTTACTGGGCAGCGAGATCGAACACTGAAGCTTTCTTT.

As regards this clonotype: A much larger clone differs by one base, so this may be a read error. The chain couples TRBV7-2 to TRBJ2-7; 8 positions match TRBD2. Germline CDR1 reads SGHTA; CDR2 reads FQGNSA. This CDR3 comprises 16 residues. The CDR3 spells CVSSSSGTRIPYEQYF. The DNA of the CDR3 is TGTGTCAGCAGCTCCAGCGGGACTAGAATTCCCTACGAGCAGTACTTC.

This clonotype has a count of ten or more. The chain has TRBV12-3 or TRBV12-4 and TRBJ2-2; no definite D call. The CDR3 runs 16 residues. Trimming removed 7 bases from V and 1 base from J, with 16 bases in between. Written as DNA, the CDR3 is TGTGCCAGCAACCGAGACCCGTTATTGAACACCGGGGAGCTGTTTTTT. This gives the protein CASNRDPLLNTGELFF.

This clonotype was observed at least ten times. The chain employs TRBV2 and TRBJ1-2; D unresolved. Per germline, CDR1 SNHLY and CDR2 FYNNEI. This CDR3 has 14 residues. The V and J ends lost 0 bases and 4 bases respectively, with 9 bases between them. CDR3 sequence: CASSEAIALYGYTF. Written as DNA, the CDR3 is TGTGCCAGCAGTGAAGCGATAGCACTCTATGGCTACACCTTC.

This sequence joins TRBV5-6 and TRBJ1-2; 7 bases match TRBD1. Trimming at V came to 6 bases and at J to 1 base, leaving 6 bases not matched to a gene. Germline CDR1 SGHDT, CDR2 YYEEEE. The CDR3 loop spans 14 amino acids. The CDR3 reads CASTWGQSNYGYTF. The CDR3 bases are TGTGCCAGCACCTGGGGACAGAGTAACTATGGCTACACCTTC.

The J gene is TRBJ1-3, the V gene TRBV12-3 or TRBV12-4; D unclear. The CDR3 is 13 amino acids. V was cut by 7 bases and J by 0 bases, with 7 bases left in between. The CDR3 reads CASTPSSGNTIYF. CDR3 DNA: TGTGCCAGCACCCCGAGCTCTGGAAACACCATATATTTT.

This clonotype was detected only a few times. The gene calls are TRBV29-1 and TRBJ2-7, with TRBD2 matching over 8 bases. V gave up 3 bases and J gave up 5 bases; unmatched junction bases: 0. This CDR3 has 11 amino acids. Germline CDR1 and CDR2: SQVTM and ANQGSEA. The CDR3 loop reads CSVETSDEQYF. DNA for the CDR3: TGCAGCGTTGAGACTAGCGACGAGCAGTACTTC.

This clonotype has a handful of counts. V and J are TRBV5-1 and TRBJ2-3; 9 bases are a match to TRBD2. Germline V gene sequence: CDR1 SGHRS, CDR2 YFSETQ. J was trimmed by 6 bases and V by 0 bases; bases with no gene match: 8. This CDR3 is 16 amino acids long. The CDR3 loop is CASSLVASGEWDTQYF. In nucleotides, the CDR3 is TGCGCCAGCAGCTTGGTGGCTAGCGGGGAATGGGATACGCAGTATTTT.

This clonotype appeared many times. The chain is built from TRBV5-1 and TRBJ2-1; D is uncertain. Germline CDR1 is SGHRS and CDR2 is YFSETQ. V lost 5 bases to trimming and J lost 3 bases, with 12 bases between them. CDR3 length equals 14 residues. The CDR3 nucleotides read TGCGCCAGCAGAAAGATAGCAGGCTACAATGAGCAGTTCTTC. Translation gives CASRKIAGYNEQFF.

The chain couples TRBV20-1 to TRBJ1-3; possible D gene TRBD1, 5 bases. The germline CDR1 and CDR2 sequences are DFQATT and SNEGSKA (reference sequence). The CDR3 has 12 amino acids. V shed 6 bases and J shed 3 bases, with 9 bases lying between them. CDR3 in amino acids: CSASGGGNTIYF. In DNA form, the CDR3 reads TGCAGTGCCAGTGGGGGTGGAAACACCATATATTTT.

This clonotype has a count of ten or more. The chain uses TRBV27 and TRBJ1-5, with TRBD1 identical over 11 bases. Germline lookup yields CDR1 MNHEY and CDR2 SMNVEV (reference sequence). The V gene end was trimmed by 5 bases and the J gene end by 4 bases; junction bases not matched to a gene: 1. This CDR3 has 14 amino acids. The CDR3: CASSRDRGNQPQHF. The CDR3 nucleotides read TGTGCCAGCAGTAGGGACAGGGGGAATCAGCCCCAGCATTTT.

This clonotype was detected ten times or more. The chain recombines TRBV7-9 with TRBJ2-1; no definite D call. Trimming took off 0 bases at V and 10 bases at J, with 10 bases between the two ends. From germline, CDR1 is SEHNR and CDR2 FQNEAQ (reference sequence). The CDR3 is 13 amino acids. This chain's CDR3 is CASSLASRNEQFF. The CDR3 DNA reads TGTGCCAGCAGCTTAGCTTCTAGAAACGAGCAGTTCTTC.

CDR3 in DNA: TGTGCCAGCAGTGACATAGGGGGAAATTCACCCCTCCACTTT. Its translation is CASSDIGGNSPLHF. The gene calls are TRBV25-1 and TRBJ1-6; tentative D call: TRBD1 (6 bases). The CDR3 loop spans 14 amino acids. From germline, CDR1 is MGHDK and CDR2 SYGVNS. The V end lost 3 bases, the J end lost 7 bases, and 10 bases lay between the germline ends.